The TCR beta chain under discussion was sequenced for a study of blood T cell repertoires in COVID-19. Study-level information: The study drew acute and convalescent COVID-19 samples from the United States, Italy and Spain. The analysed material was cDNA or gDNA that came from T cells, B-cell-depleted T cells, or PBMCs.

Seattle enrolled patients during active infection and tracked them longitudinally. As originally analysed: Estimation of nucleated cell counts was performed using reference gene primer amplification. The method was immunoSEQ multiplex PCR; TCRdb's version includes in-frame clones alone and lacks a portion of them. V and J calls and clone size follow that table, whereas D and trimming were derived from the DNA. The sample shows about 430,000 clones, over 85% of them seen only once. The receptor comes from a man younger than 30 with COVID-19, enrolled during active disease. The sample was peripheral blood.

This CDR3 is CASSWDSPTQETQYF. CDR3 DNA sequence: TGCGCCAGCAGTTGGGACAGTCCTACGCAAGAGACCCAGTACTTC. This chain uses TRBV10-2 with TRBJ2-5; TRBD1 matches 7 bases. This CDR3 has 15 residues. Germline CDR1 and CDR2: WSHSY and SAAADI. Losses at the gene ends were 5 bases for V and 2 bases for J; bases not matched to a gene: 8.